The 18 T cell receptor beta chains in this list originate from one sample, sequenced in a study of T cell repertoires in cytomegalovirus infection. No antigen has been identified for these receptors. A single record per CDR3 protein comes from TCRdb applying MiXCR to the reads. The sample shows roughly 800,000 distinct CDR3 sequences, 25% to 35% of them seen only once. This specimen consisted of cultured CD8+ T cells from PBMCs, obtained from culture after CMV antigen stimulation. The receptors here all came from a human donor in good health (CMV status not recorded). Some clones in this sample may be carry-over from other donors' samples.

The V and J genes are TRBV9 and TRBJ2-1; 15 nucleotides align to TRBD2. The ends lost 6 bases at V and 5 bases at J; junction bases unmatched: 6. From germline, CDR1 is SGDLS and CDR2 YYNGEE. The CDR3 loop spans 16 amino acids. CDR3 DNA sequence: TGTGCCAGCAACGACGGACTAGCGGGGGGGGACAATGAGCAGTTCTTC. This translates into CASNDGLAGGDNEQFF.

As DNA, the CDR3 is TGTGCCATCGGTCAGGACAGGGGACCTGGAAACACCATATATTTT. Residues: CAIGQDRGPGNTIYF. This chain links TRBV10-3 with TRBJ1-3; 9 nucleotides agree with TRBD1. V lost 8 bases to trimming and J lost 2 bases; unmatched junction nucleotides: 7. The CDR3 loop spans 15 amino acids. Germline V gene sequence: CDR1 ENHRY, CDR2 SYGVKD.

This clonotype showed up just a few times. This sequence joins TRBV6-2 or TRBV6-3 and TRBJ2-3; 9 bases align to TRBD1. Germline values: CDR1 MNHEY, CDR2 SVGEGT. V was pared by 7 bases and J by 1 base, with 6 bases of the junction left unmatched. The CDR3 is 15 amino acids. The chain's CDR3 is CASNPDRGRTDTQYF. As DNA, the CDR3 is TGTGCCAGCAATCCGGACAGGGGTCGCACAGATACGCAGTATTTT.

The chain has TRBV29-1 and TRBJ2-1, with D possibly being TRBD2 (6 bases). Trimming took off 3 bases at V and 7 bases at J, with 10 bases between the two ends. Germline loops: CDR1 SQVTM, CDR2 ANQGSEA. The CDR3 covers 12 residues. The CDR3 coding sequence is TGCAGCGTTGAGGGGAGGTGGAATGAGCAGTTCTTC. It specifies CSVEGRWNEQFF.

This chain uses TRBV15 with TRBJ2-1, with 9 bases aligning to TRBD1. With V trimmed by 9 bases and J by 6 bases, 6 bases remained unmatched. CDR1 and CDR2 (germline): LNHNV, YYDKDF (reference sequence). The CDR3 sequence is 13 residues long. CDR3 sequence: CATSGQGFNEQFF. CDR3 DNA: TGTGCCACTTCGGGACAGGGTTTCAATGAGCAGTTCTTC.

V and J are TRBV14 and TRBJ2-7; weak D call: TRBD2 (5 bases). Trimming took 1 base from V and 2 from J, leaving 15 bases between them. CDR3 length equals 16 residues. Germline V gene sequence: CDR1 SGHDN, CDR2 FVKESK. CDR3 DNA: TGTGCCAGCAGCCAAGCTAACGGGGTGGTACCCTACGAGCAGTACTTC. Amino acid sequence: CASSQANGVVPYEQYF.

The gene calls are TRBV12-5 and TRBJ2-7; no definite D call. V was cut by 3 bases and J by 2 bases, with 8 bases left in between. Per germline, CDR1 LGHNT and CDR2 FRNRAP. The CDR3 totals 13 residues. CDR3 nucleotide sequence: TGTGCTAGTGGTTTCGGGCAGACCTACGAGCAGTACTTC. It specifies CASGFGQTYEQYF.

This clonotype was recorded a few times. The V and J genes are TRBV29-1 and TRBJ1-2; no firm D call. This CDR3 has 11 residues. With 1 base removed from V and 6 bases from J, the gap between germline ends came to 6 bases. Germline V gene data show CDR1 as SQVTM and CDR2 as ANQGSEA. The DNA for the CDR3 is TGCAGCGTTGAAGTCCGCAATGGCTACACCTTC. Protein product: CSVEVRNGYTF. Using reference TRBV29-1 and TRBJ1-2 for the parts outside the CDR3, the full variable domain is SAVISQKPSRDICQRGTSLTIQCQVDSQVTMMFWYRQQPGQSLTLIATANQGSEATYESGFVIDKFPISRPNLTFSTLTVSNMSPEDSSIYLCSVEVRNGYTFGSGTRLTVV.

This chain links TRBV19 with TRBJ1-2; D is uncertain. Germline CDR1 and CDR2: LNHDA and SQIVND (reference sequence). This CDR3 is built from 15 residues. Trimming cost V 1 base and J 4 bases, with 13 bases left between them. The DNA for the CDR3 is TGTGCCAGTAGTATAGGGACGGGTCGAAGCTATGGCTACACCTTC. It yields the protein CASSIGTGRSYGYTF.

This clonotype has just a few counts. The chain employs TRBV20-1 and TRBJ2-4; 11 positions match TRBD2. The CDR3 has 19 amino acids. From germline, CDR1 is DFQATT and CDR2 SNEGSKA (reference sequence). V was pared by 6 bases and J by 5 bases, with 21 bases of the junction left unmatched. The CDR3 sequence: CSASTSGGLLRGPENIQYF. In nucleotides, the CDR3 is TGCAGTGCCTCTACTAGCGGGGGCCTGCTTAGGGGCCCCGAAAACATTCAGTACTTC.

The chain employs TRBV6-5 and TRBJ2-7, with D possibly TRBD2 on 5 matching bases. The CDR3 length is 14 residues. Germline V gives CDR1 MNHEY, CDR2 SVGAGI. With 0 bases removed from V and 3 bases from J, the gap between germline ends came to 9 bases. As DNA, the CDR3 is TGTGCCAGCAGTTACTCGAATAGCGACTACGAGCAGTACTTC. Amino acid sequence: CASSYSNSDYEQYF.

The V gene is TRBV19, the J gene TRBJ1-2; no clear D gene. The CDR3 sequence is 14 residues long. The germline V gene has CDR1 LNHDA and CDR2 SQIVND (reference sequence). The germline V and J ends were trimmed by 5 bases and 8 bases, with 18 bases remaining between them. This CDR3 is CASSDQTEAWGYTF. Here the CDR3 DNA reads TGTGCCAGTAGTGACCAGACCGAGGCGTGGGGCTACACCTTC.

This clonotype was seen a handful of times. The rearrangement links TRBV9 to TRBJ2-2; weak D call: TRBD2 (6 bases). Germline assignment: CDR1 SGDLS and CDR2 YYNGEE. The CDR3 length is 18 residues. V lost 0 bases and J 5 bases, leaving 20 bases between the germline ends. The CDR3 DNA sequence: TGTGCCAGCAGCGTAGGGAGGGACGGGACGTCCCGGACCGGGGAGCTGTTTTTT. Its translation: CASSVGRDGTSRTGELFF. Filled out from reference TRBV9 and TRBJ2-2, the complete variable domain reads DSGVTQTPKHLITATGQRVTLRCSPRSGDLSVYWYQQSLDQGLQFLIQYYNGEERAKGNILERFSAQQFPDLHSELNLSSLELGDSALYFCASSVGRDGTSRTGELFFGEGSRLTVL.

The chain recombines TRBV7-6 with TRBJ1-1, with 8 bases matching TRBD1. CDR3 length equals 16 residues. The junction had 7 bases not matched to a gene; V was cut back by 4 bases and J by 0 bases. From germline, CDR1 is SGHVS and CDR2 FNYEAQ. This chain's CDR3 is CASSSEPGQVNTEAFF. The CDR3 DNA reads TGTGCCAGCAGCTCCGAACCGGGACAGGTGAACACTGAAGCTTTCTTT.

V is TRBV6-1 and J is TRBJ2-6, with TRBD1 matching over 12 bases. Germline CDR1 reads MNHNS; CDR2 reads SASEGT. V lost 5 bases to trimming and J lost 1 base; unmatched junction nucleotides: 9. The CDR3 has 19 residues. The CDR3 loop is CASSFRDRGLRSGANVLTF. The CDR3 DNA is TGTGCCAGCAGTTTCCGGGACAGGGGGCTCAGATCTGGGGCCAACGTCCTGACTTTC.

The chain is built from TRBV2 and TRBJ2-7; D remains unclear. V gave up 7 bases and J gave up 2 bases, with 12 bases separating them. From germline, CDR1 is SNHLY and CDR2 FYNNEI. This CDR3 has 13 amino acids. The CDR3 here is CASIGATTYEQYV. CDR3 in DNA: TGTGCCAGCATCGGCGCGACCACCTACGAGCAGTACGTC.

The chain couples TRBV24-1 to TRBJ2-1; D gene uncertain. CDR3 length equals 14 residues. V shed 3 bases and J shed 3 bases, with 8 bases lying between them. CDR1 and CDR2 from the germline V gene are KGHDR and SFDVKD. CDR3 nucleotides: TGTGCCACCAGTGATGGAGCGAGCTACAATGAGCAGTTCTTC. Translated: CATSDGASYNEQFF.

This clonotype was seen a few times. V usage is TRBV9 and J usage is TRBJ1-2; D unresolved. Trimming shortened V by 3 bases and J by 8 bases, and 11 bases separated the two germline ends. The CDR3 covers 12 residues. Looked up from germline, CDR1 is SGDLS and CDR2 is YYNGEE. The CDR3 DNA sequence: TGTGCCAGCAGCGCCTTACATGAAGGCTACACCTTC. Its protein is CASSALHEGYTF.